These T cell receptor beta chains were read from a single sample in a study of cytomegalovirus exposure and HLA in healthy donors. Some clones are missing from TCRdb's copy, which holds only in-frame ones; the method was immunoSEQ multiplex PCR. The sample shows approximately 84,000 clones, less than 80% of them seen only once. Sequenced input: PBMCs. The receptor source for this set is a middle-aged man in good health and CMV-seropositive. The CDR3 runs from the conserved cysteine through the conserved F or W. D genes are given only for firm matches. Size is stated for part of the rows, as once, few or many counts, or as a class when the clone is expanded.

abundance,d_gene,j_gene,v_gene,CDR3nt,CDR3aa
NA,NA,TRBJ1-1,TRBV6-1,TGTGCCAGCAGTGAATCGTTGAACACTGAAGCTTTCTTT,CASSESLNTEAFF
NA,TRBD1,TRBJ1-2,TRBV2,TGTGCCAGCAGTGTCGAGGGGGCATCCTACACCTTC,CASSVEGASYTF
NA,TRBD2,TRBJ2-2,TRBV28,TGTGCCAGCAGACCTAGCGGGATATCCGGGGAGCTGTTTTTT,CASRPSGISGELFF
NA,NA,TRBJ1-3,TRBV7-2,TGTGCCAGCAGCTTAGAAGTCAGCTCTGGAAACACCATATATTTT,CASSLEVSSGNTIYF
NA,TRBD1,TRBJ2-1,TRBV10-1,TGCGCCAGCAGTGGGACAGGGGGGGGCGATGAGCAGTTCTTC,CASSGTGGGDEQFF
NA,TRBD1,TRBJ1-2,TRBV4-1,TGCGCCAGCAGCCAAGATCAGACAGGGACCTATGGCTACACCTTC,CASSQDQTGTYGYTF
NA,TRBD2,TRBJ2-1,TRBV4-3,TGCGCCAGCAGCCAAGACGTCGGGGGGGCCTTCCTCAATGAGCAGTTCTTC,CASSQDVGGAFLNEQFF
NA,TRBD2,TRBJ2-3,TRBV10-1,TGCGCCAGCAGTGTTAGCGGGAGCACAGATACGCAGTATTTT,CASSVSGSTDTQYF
NA,NA,TRBJ2-5,TRBV7-9,TGTGCCAGCAGTCCTCAAGAGACCCAGTACTTC,CASSPQETQYF
once,TRBD2,TRBJ2-5,TRBV10-3,TGTGCCACGCTAGCGGGGTCCCAAGAGACCCAGTACTTC,CATLAGSQETQYF
NA,TRBD1,TRBJ2-3,TRBV10-3,TGTGCCATCAGTGCGGCTGCCGGGACAGCCATAGATACGCAGTATTTT,CAISAAAGTAIDTQYF
NA,NA,TRBJ1-2,TRBV9,TGTGCCAGCAGCGTATCCCAACTGGGGGGACGGCTAGGGGGCTACACCTTC,CASSVSQLGGRLGGYTF
NA,TRBD2,TRBJ2-3,TRBV15,TGTGCCACCAGCAGAGAGCGGGGGGGTACCGTAGATACGCAGTATTTT,CATSRERGGTVDTQYF
NA,NA,TRBJ2-5,TRBV7-2,TGTGCCAGCAGCTTCACAGGTCAAGAGACCCAGTACTTC,CASSFTGQETQYF
NA,NA,TRBJ1-6,TRBV28,TGTGCCAGCAAAGACAGCTATAATTCACCCCTCCACTTT,CASKDSYNSPLHF
NA,NA,TRBJ2-7,TRBV6-1,TGTGCCAGCAGTCGAACAGGGGGGGTCTACGAGCAGTACTTC,CASSRTGGVYEQYF